This entry concerns a single T cell receptor beta chain. Its antigen is not known. The sample comes from a study of cytomegalovirus exposure and HLA in healthy donors. General study results and limits: After further analysis at a later stage, roughly 16,000 TCR beta sequences were associated with HLA alleles at 0.05 false discovery rate. Per a prior analysis, the majority of TCR beta V segments were productive roughly 90% or roughly 30% of the time. Upon later analysis, HLA-associated TCR beta chains proved more clonally expanded than other, equally common chains.

The PCR contained 60 Vbeta and 13 Jbeta primers. Sequencing was performed with immunoSEQ multiplex PCR; in TCRdb, only in-frame clones are kept and a portion is missing. The ten top clones account for around 5%, within a sample of more than 85,000 clones. This CDR3 is 14 amino acids long. Germline CDR1 and CDR2: LGHNA and YNFKEQ. The V end lost 0 bases, the J end lost 4 bases, and 9 bases lay between the germline ends. This clonotype originated in a girl aged 5-17 years in good health and CMV-seropositive. The sample was PBMCs. This chain links TRBV4-2 with TRBJ1-2; D is unclear. DNA for the CDR3: TGTGCCAGCAGCCAAGAACTAGGGCCCTATGGCTACACCTTC. Translation: CASSQELGPYGYTF.